This TCR beta chain was sequenced in a study of STAT5B mutations in CD4+ large granular lymphocyte leukemia. This clone occurred a few times. What it binds is not known. The CDR3 has 12 residues. Deletions cut 6 bases from V and 4 bases from J, with 9 bases between. The V gene's germline CDR1 is MNHNS and CDR2 SASEGT. The survey-level immunoSEQ assay was used. Clones were sequenced by immunoSEQ multiplex PCR, and TCRdb holds only the in-frame ones, with some missing. This sample carries about 21,000 clones, around 75% of them seen once, and the ten largest clones take roughly 3.9%. General study findings and limits: Patient CD4-sorted repertoires looked more clonal than healthy CD4+ repertoires, even without putative leukemic clones. Top patient clones used TRBV06 genes more often: 8/27 versus 2/35 in controls.

This receptor was identified in a human donor in good health. The material sequenced was CD4+ T cells from blood buffy coats. The chain combines TRBV6-1 with TRBJ1-2; D call uncertain. The CDR3 DNA follows: TGTGCCAGCAGGGACCGGACCTATGGCTACACCTTC. As protein: CASRDRTYGYTF.